The 5 T cell receptor beta chains below come from one sample, sequenced in a study of T cell changes during pregnancy in multiple sclerosis. Profiled with immunoSEQ multiplex PCR; TCRdb holds only in-frame clones, not every one. The table records around 56,000 clones, 89% of them present only once. The specimen was peripheral blood, collected after pregnancy. All receptors come from a female donor with multiple sclerosis, enrolled in a pregnancy study.

V and J are TRBV20-1 and TRBJ2-3; maybe TRBD2 (6 bases). This CDR3 has 11 amino acids. Trimming pared 6 bases from V and 11 bases from J, leaving 15 bases between. Germline CDR1 reads DFQATT; CDR2 reads SNEGSKA (reference sequence). The CDR3 DNA is TGCAGTGCGAGTAGCGGAGATCGGCAGTATTTT. As protein: CSASSGDRQYF.

The chain links TRBV19 to TRBJ2-2; TRBD2 agrees at 7 bases. The CDR3 runs 14 residues. Germline trimming cut 4 bases from V and 1 base from J; bases unmatched to any gene: 0. Germline V gives CDR1 LNHDA, CDR2 SQIVND (reference sequence). CDR3 DNA: TGTGCCAGTAGTACGGGGGGGAACACCGGGGAGCTGTTTTTT. This codes for CASSTGGNTGELFF.

The sample holds one count of this clone. The gene calls are TRBV5-5 and TRBJ2-7, with D possibly matching TRBD1 (6 bases). This CDR3 is 15 amino acids long. CDR1 and CDR2 (germline): SGHKS, YYEKEE (reference sequence). V lost 2 bases and J 1 base, leaving 13 bases between the germline ends. CDR3 in amino acids: CASSLGGPPSYEQYF. As DNA, the CDR3 is TGTGCCAGCAGCTTAGGGGGTCCCCCATCCTACGAGCAGTACTTC.

The chain joins TRBV7-9 to TRBJ2-7, with 9 bases identical to TRBD2. Germline V CDR1 and CDR2: SEHNR, FQNEAQ (reference sequence). Trimming at V came to 2 bases and at J to 5 bases, leaving 4 bases not matched to a gene. CDR3 length equals 14 residues. The CDR3 loop is CASSLLAGMNEQYF. Here the CDR3 DNA reads TGTGCCAGCAGCTTACTAGCGGGGATGAACGAGCAGTACTTC. Drawing the rest from reference TRBV7-9 and TRBJ2-7, the complete variable domain is DTGVSQNPRHKITKRGQNVTFRCDPISEHNRLYWYRQTLGQGPEFLTYFQNEAQLEKSRLLSDRFSAERPKGSFSTLEIQRTEQGDSAMYLCASSLLAGMNEQYFGPGTRLTVT.

This clone was found a few times. The chain recombines TRBV10-2 with TRBJ2-2, with TRBD1 as a possible D gene (5 bases). CDR3 length equals 17 residues. Germline lookup yields CDR1 WSHSY and CDR2 SAAADI. V shed 0 bases and J shed 1 base, with 12 bases lying between them. Here the CDR3 reads CASSESYGHLNTGELFF. The CDR3 DNA reads as TGCGCCAGCAGTGAGTCCTACGGACATTTGAACACCGGGGAGCTGTTTTTT.